These 15 T cell receptor beta chains were all obtained from the same sample, sequenced in a study of blood T cell repertoires in COVID-19. Sequencing was performed with immunoSEQ multiplex PCR; in TCRdb, only in-frame clones are kept and a portion is missing. The repertoire holds about 140,000 clones, 88% seen once, with roughly a tenth in the top ten. Sequenced input: peripheral blood. Receptors were obtained from a man aged 50 or older with active or convalescent COVID-19.

V gene TRBV6-2 or TRBV6-3 combines with J gene TRBJ2-1; 13 bases fit TRBD2. The germline V gene encodes CDR1 MNHEY and CDR2 SVGEGT. Germline trimming cut 0 bases from V and 4 bases from J; bases unmatched to any gene: 15. This CDR3 region has 21 residues. CDR3 region: CASSYSPPGTKTSGRYNEQFF. The CDR3 region has the DNA TGTGCCAGCAGTTACTCTCCTCCCGGGACGAAGACTAGCGGGAGGTACAATGAGCAGTTCTTC.

The chain links TRBV27 to TRBJ2-7; TRBD2 matches 7 bases. J gave up 2 bases and V 6 bases, and 10 bases lay outside the gene matches. The CDR3 is 15 amino acids. CDR1 and CDR2 (germline): MNHEY, SMNVEV (reference sequence). The CDR3 nucleotides are TGTGCCAGCAGACGGGGAGGGAGGGCCGCCTACGAGCAGTACTTC. Amino acid sequence: CASRRGGRAAYEQYF.

This clone appeared once. The V call is TRBV27, the J call TRBJ2-7, with D possibly TRBD1 on 7 matching bases. This CDR3 spans 15 amino acids. V was pared by 0 bases and J by 2 bases, with 11 bases between. Germline values: CDR1 MNHEY, CDR2 SMNVEV (reference sequence). CDR3 in DNA: TGTGCCAGCAGTTTATCGACAGGGAGGCCCTACGAGCAGTACTTC. It yields the protein CASSLSTGRPYEQYF.

The chain has TRBV24-1 and TRBJ2-1; D unclear. The CDR3 has 13 amino acids. V was clipped by 5 bases and J by 8 bases, with 12 bases between them. Germline loops: CDR1 KGHDR, CDR2 SFDVKD. The CDR3 here is CATSAPPGDEQFF. In DNA form, the CDR3 reads TGTGCCACCAGTGCCCCCCCAGGCGATGAGCAGTTCTTC.

This clone came up a few times. The V gene is TRBV5-1, the J gene TRBJ2-7; TRBD1 matches 7 bases. The J segment lost 0 bases and the V segment lost 5 bases, leaving 8 bases of the junction unmatched. The CDR3 runs 15 residues. Germline-derived CDR1 and CDR2 are SGHRS and YFSETQ. The chain's CDR3 is CASRQGEGSSYEQYF. CDR3 nucleotide sequence: TGCGCCAGCAGGCAGGGGGAAGGGAGCTCCTACGAGCAGTACTTC.

J is TRBJ1-2 and V is TRBV6-4; 9 bases align to TRBD1. Germline lookup yields CDR1 MRHNA and CDR2 SNTAGT. The V segment lost 6 bases and the J segment 5 bases; nucleotides outside the gene matches: 7. This CDR3 region has 14 residues. The DNA for the CDR3 is TGTGCCAGCAGGCAGGACAGGGGCGCTTATGGCTACACCTTC. Translating gives CASRQDRGAYGYTF.

The rearrangement uses TRBV5-7 and TRBJ2-5; TRBD2 agrees at 10 bases. TRBV5-7 is known as an ORF, though its function is uncertain. With 0 bases clipped from V and 1 base from J, the junction kept 9 bases outside the gene matches. CDR3 size: 18 residues. The DNA for the CDR3 is TGTGCCAGCAGCTTGGAGGGCATGAAGCGGGAGGGCCAAGAGACCCAGTACTTC. This gives the protein CASSLEGMKREGQETQYF.

The chain recombines TRBV3-1 (or the pseudogene TRBV3-2) with TRBJ1-2, with D perhaps TRBD1 (6 bases). Germline V gene lookup returns CDR1 LGHDT and CDR2 YNNKEL (reference sequence). The CDR3 sequence is 15 residues long. V was pared by 3 bases and J by 4 bases, with 15 bases between. DNA for the CDR3: TGTGCCAGCAGCCACCAAGGGGGATCCCTCTATGGCTACACCTTC. It is translated as CASSHQGGSLYGYTF.

This rearrangement joins TRBV28 to TRBJ1-4, with unresolved D. CDR1 and CDR2 (germline): MDHEN, SYDVKM. The CDR3 totals 15 residues. The V end lost 2 bases, the J end lost 1 base, and 8 bases lay between the germline ends. This CDR3 is CASSLTRVTNEKLFF. The DNA of the CDR3 is TGTGCCAGCAGTTTAACTAGGGTAACTAATGAAAAACTGTTTTTT.

The chain couples TRBV7-3 to TRBJ2-5, with D tentatively TRBD2 (6 bases). CDR1 and CDR2 from the germline V gene are SGHTA and FQGTGA. There are 15 residues in the CDR3. The germline V and J ends were trimmed by 0 bases and 0 bases, with 8 bases remaining between them. CDR3 nucleotides: TGTGCCAGCAGCTTAACTGGGGGGTACCAAGAGACCCAGTACTTC. Residues: CASSLTGGYQETQYF.

The chain uses TRBV11-3 and TRBJ2-1; 9 bases line up with TRBD2. The CDR3 spans 15 residues. Germline CDR1 SGHNT, CDR2 YENEEA. The V gene end was trimmed by 1 base and the J gene end by 7 bases; junction bases not matched to a gene: 5. The CDR3 DNA sequence: TGTGCCAGCAGCTTAGTTAGCGGGAGAGCTAATGAGCAGTTCTTC. It translates to CASSLVSGRANEQFF.

J is TRBJ2-5 and V is TRBV5-4, with D possibly being TRBD1 (6 bases). This CDR3 has 14 amino acids. Germline CDR1 SGHNT, CDR2 YYREEE (reference sequence). V lost 2 bases and J 1 base, leaving 9 bases between the germline ends. CDR3 DNA sequence: TGTGCCAGCAGCTTAGGGGGAGCCCAAGAGACCCAGTACTTC. It codes for CASSLGGAQETQYF.

The CDR3 sequence is CATSINWAKNQPQHF. Written as DNA, the CDR3 is TGTGCCACCAGCATCAACTGGGCCAAAAATCAGCCCCAGCATTTT. The chain couples TRBV15 to TRBJ1-5; D gene ambiguous. This CDR3 comprises 15 residues. Germline V CDR1 and CDR2: LNHNV, YYDKDF (reference sequence). The germline V and J ends were trimmed by 4 bases and 4 bases, with 14 bases remaining between them. The whole variable domain, filled in from reference TRBV15 and TRBJ1-5, reads DAMVIQNPRYQVTQFGKPVTLSCSQTLNHNVMYWYQQKSSQAPKLLFHYYDKDFNNEADTPDNFQSRRPNTSFCFLDIRSPGLGDTAMYLCATSINWAKNQPQHFGDGTRLSIL.

This clone was detected only once. This chain joins TRBV14 and TRBJ2-1; 8 bases fit TRBD1. The V and J ends lost 1 base and 10 bases, in that order; junction bases with no gene match: 12. The CDR3 covers 16 residues. Germline CDR1 SGHDN, CDR2 FVKESK. The CDR3 sequence is CASSQGLGQGRVEQFF. The CDR3 region has the DNA TGTGCCAGCAGCCAAGGTTTAGGACAGGGAAGAGTGGAGCAGTTCTTC.

In nucleotides, the CDR3 is TGTGCCAGCAACTCCGGGAGGGCCTACAATGAGCAGTTCTTC. This sequence encodes CASNSGRAYNEQFF. J is TRBJ2-1 and V is TRBV2; TRBD2 matches at 8 bases. The trim removed 7 bases at V and 2 bases at J, leaving 4 bases unmatched. This CDR3 is 14 amino acids long. CDR1 and CDR2 (germline): SNHLY, FYNNEI.